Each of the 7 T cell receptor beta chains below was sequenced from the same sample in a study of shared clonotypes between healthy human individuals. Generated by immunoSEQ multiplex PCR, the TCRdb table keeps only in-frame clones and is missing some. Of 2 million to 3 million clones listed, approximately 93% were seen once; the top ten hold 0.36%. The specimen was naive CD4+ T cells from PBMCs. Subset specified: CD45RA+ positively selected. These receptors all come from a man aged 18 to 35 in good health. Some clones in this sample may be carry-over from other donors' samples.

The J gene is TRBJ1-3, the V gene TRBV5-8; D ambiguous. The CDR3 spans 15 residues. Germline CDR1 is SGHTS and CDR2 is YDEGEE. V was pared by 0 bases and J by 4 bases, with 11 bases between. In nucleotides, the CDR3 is TGTGCCAGCAGCTTGGAGTGGGATGTCGGAAACACCATATATTTT. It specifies CASSLEWDVGNTIYF.

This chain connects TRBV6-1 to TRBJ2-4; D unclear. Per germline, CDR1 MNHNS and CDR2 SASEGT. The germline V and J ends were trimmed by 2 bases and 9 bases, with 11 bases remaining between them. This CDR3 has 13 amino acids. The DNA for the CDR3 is TGTGCCAGCAGTGAACTGGGCGATGGCATTCAGTACTTC. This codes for CASSELGDGIQYF.

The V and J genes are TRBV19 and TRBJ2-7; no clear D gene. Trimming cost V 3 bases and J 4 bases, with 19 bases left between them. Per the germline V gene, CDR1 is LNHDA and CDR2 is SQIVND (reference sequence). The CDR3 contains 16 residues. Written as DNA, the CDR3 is TGTGCCAGTAGTATCCGAGGCTCCAGAGGCTTGTACGAGCAGTACTTC. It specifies CASSIRGSRGLYEQYF.

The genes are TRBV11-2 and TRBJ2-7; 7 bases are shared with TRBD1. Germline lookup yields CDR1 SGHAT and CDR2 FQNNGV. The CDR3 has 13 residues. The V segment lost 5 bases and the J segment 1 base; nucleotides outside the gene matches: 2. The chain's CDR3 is CASSKGQSYEQYF. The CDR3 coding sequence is TGTGCCAGCAGCAAGGGACAGTCCTACGAGCAGTACTTC.

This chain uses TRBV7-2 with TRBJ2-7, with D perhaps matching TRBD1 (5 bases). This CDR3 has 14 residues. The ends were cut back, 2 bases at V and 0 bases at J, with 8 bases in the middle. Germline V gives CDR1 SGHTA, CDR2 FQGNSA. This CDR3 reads CASSLNRPSYEQYF. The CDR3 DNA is TGTGCCAGCAGCTTAAACAGGCCCTCCTACGAGCAGTACTTC.

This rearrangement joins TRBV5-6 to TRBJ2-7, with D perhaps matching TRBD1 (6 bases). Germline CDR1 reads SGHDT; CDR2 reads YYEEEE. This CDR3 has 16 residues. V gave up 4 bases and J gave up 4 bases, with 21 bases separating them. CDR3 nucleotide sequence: TGTGCCAGCAGCCTAAGGGGGTCGAGCGGAGTTTACGAGCAGTACTTC. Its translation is CASSLRGSSGVYEQYF.

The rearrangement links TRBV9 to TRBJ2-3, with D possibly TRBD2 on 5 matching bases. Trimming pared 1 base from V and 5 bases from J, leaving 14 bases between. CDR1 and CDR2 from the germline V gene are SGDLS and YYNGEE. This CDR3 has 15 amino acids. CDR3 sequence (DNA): TGTGCCAGCAGCGTACTTGGTCTAGCAGGAGATACGCAGTATTTT. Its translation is CASSVLGLAGDTQYF. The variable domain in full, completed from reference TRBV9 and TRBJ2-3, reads DSGVTQTPKHLITATGQRVTLRCSPRSGDLSVYWYQQSLDQGLQFLIQYYNGEERAKGNILERFSAQQFPDLHSELNLSSLELGDSALYFCASSVLGLAGDTQYFGPGTRLTVL.